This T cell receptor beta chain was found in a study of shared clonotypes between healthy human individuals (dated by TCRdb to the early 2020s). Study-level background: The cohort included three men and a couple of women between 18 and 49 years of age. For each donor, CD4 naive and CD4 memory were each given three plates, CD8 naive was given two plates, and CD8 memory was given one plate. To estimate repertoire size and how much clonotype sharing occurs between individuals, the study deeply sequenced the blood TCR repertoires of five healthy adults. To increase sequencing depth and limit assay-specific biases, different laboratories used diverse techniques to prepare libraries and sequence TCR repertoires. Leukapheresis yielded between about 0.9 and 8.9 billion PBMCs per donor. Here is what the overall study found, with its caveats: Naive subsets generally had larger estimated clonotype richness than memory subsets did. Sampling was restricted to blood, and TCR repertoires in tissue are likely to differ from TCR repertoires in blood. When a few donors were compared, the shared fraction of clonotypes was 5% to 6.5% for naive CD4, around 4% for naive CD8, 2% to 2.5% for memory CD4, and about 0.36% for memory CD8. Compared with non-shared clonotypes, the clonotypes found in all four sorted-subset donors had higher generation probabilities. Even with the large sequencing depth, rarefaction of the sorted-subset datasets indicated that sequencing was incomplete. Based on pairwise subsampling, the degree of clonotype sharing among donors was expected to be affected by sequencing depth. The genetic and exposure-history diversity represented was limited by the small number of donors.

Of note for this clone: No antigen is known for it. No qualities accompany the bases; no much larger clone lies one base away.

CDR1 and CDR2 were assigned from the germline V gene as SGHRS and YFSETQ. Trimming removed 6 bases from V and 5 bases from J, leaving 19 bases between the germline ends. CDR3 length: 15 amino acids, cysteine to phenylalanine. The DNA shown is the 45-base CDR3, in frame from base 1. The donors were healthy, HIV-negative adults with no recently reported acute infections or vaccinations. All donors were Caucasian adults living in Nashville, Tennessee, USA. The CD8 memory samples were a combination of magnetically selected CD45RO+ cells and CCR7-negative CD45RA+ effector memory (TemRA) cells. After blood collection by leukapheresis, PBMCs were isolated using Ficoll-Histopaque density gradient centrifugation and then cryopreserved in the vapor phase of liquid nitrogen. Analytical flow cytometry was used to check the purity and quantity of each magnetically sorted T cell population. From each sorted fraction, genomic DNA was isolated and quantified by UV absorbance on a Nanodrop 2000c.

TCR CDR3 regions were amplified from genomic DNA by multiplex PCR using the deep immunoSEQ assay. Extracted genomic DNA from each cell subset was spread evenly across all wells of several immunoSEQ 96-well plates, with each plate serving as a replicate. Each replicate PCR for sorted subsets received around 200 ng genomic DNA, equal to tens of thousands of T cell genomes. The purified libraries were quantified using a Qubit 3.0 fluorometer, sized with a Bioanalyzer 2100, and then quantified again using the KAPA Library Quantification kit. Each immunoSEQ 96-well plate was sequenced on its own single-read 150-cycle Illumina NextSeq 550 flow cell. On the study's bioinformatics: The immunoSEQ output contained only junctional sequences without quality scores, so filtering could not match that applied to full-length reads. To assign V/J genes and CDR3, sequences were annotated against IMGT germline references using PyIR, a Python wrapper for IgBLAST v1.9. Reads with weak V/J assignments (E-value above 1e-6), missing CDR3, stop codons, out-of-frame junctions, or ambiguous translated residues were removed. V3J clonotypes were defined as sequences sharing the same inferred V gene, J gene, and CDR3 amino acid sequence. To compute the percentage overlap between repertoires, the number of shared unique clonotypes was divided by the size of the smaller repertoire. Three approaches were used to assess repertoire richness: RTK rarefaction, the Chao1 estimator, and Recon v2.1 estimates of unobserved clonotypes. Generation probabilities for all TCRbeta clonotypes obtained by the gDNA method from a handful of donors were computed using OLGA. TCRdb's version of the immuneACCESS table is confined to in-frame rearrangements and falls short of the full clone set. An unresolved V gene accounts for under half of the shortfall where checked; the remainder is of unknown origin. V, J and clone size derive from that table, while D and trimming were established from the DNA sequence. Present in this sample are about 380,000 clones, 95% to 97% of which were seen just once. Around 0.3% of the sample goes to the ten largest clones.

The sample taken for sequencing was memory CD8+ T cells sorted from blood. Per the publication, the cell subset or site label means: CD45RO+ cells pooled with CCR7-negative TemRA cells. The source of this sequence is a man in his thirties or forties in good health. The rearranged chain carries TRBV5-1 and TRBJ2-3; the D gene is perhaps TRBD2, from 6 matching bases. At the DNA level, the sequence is TGCGCCAGCAAGGCGGGATGGGCGCATGAAGATACGCAGTATTTT. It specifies CASKAGWAHEDTQYF.